This T cell receptor beta chain was observed in a study of cytomegalovirus exposure and HLA in healthy donors. Study findings and constraints: It was assumed in the presence/absence analyses that sequencing depth was roughly uniform across donors. Several V segments, TRBV6-2 and TRBV6-3 among them, could not be told apart and were dropped.

Germline V gene sequence: CDR1 LNHDA, CDR2 SQIVND (reference sequence). The CDR3 contains 15 residues. Trimming left V 6 bases short and J 2 bases short, with 17 bases between. The PCR used 60 Vbeta and 13 Jbeta primers. Assay used: immunoSEQ multiplex PCR; TCRdb lists only in-frame clones, some missing. The sample includes about 130,000 clones. As concerns this clone: As yet, its antigen is unknown.

The receptor's source is a woman in her sixties or seventies in good health and CMV-seronegative. The gene calls are TRBV19 and TRBJ2-7; weak D call: TRBD2 (6 bases). The sequenced sample consisted of PBMCs. CDR3 nucleotides: TGTGCCAGTAGAAGGGAGTCTAGCGAAACCTACGAGCAGTACTTC. This sequence encodes CASRRESSETYEQYF.